This T cell receptor beta chain is drawn from a study of beta chain features in type 1 diabetes. Reverse transcribing all isolated RNA meant expressed TCRB transcripts were sequenced. Profiling relied on immunoSEQ multiplex PCR, and the TCRdb table lists in-frame clones only, not all of them. The sample has roughly 330,000 clones; approximately 10% are singletons. Germline values: CDR1 GTSNPN, CDR2 SVGIG (reference sequence). V lost 1 base and J lost 4; bases outside the gene matches: 7. The CDR3 consists of 15 residues. The sequenced sample consisted of naive CD4+ T cells from blood. The J gene is TRBJ1-5, the V gene TRBV30; 7 bases line up with TRBD1. The receptor was isolated from a woman in her twenties or thirties in good health. This CDR3 is CAWSAGTVINQPQHF. The CDR3 DNA reads TGTGCCTGGAGTGCCGGGACAGTAATAAATCAGCCCCAGCATTTT.